This TCR beta chain was identified in a study of blood T cell repertoires in COVID-19. Study-level background: From T cells, B-cell-depleted T cells, or PBMCs came the material, which was cDNA or gDNA.

Sequencing was performed with immunoSEQ multiplex PCR; in TCRdb, only in-frame clones are kept and a portion is missing. This repertoire shows hundreds of thousands of clones, roughly 86% found once; its top ten account for roughly 1.3%. This clone was observed a few times. Per germline, CDR1 MNHNY and CDR2 SVGAGI (reference sequence). V shed 4 bases and J 6 bases; nucleotides not matched to a gene: 7. The length of the CDR3 is 15 residues. The sequence derives from a man in his 70s with acute or convalescent COVID-19. V usage is TRBV6-6 and J usage is TRBJ1-4; 8 positions match TRBD1. The material sequenced was peripheral blood. The CDR3 loop is CASSSPGQAYEKLFF. DNA for the CDR3: TGTGCCAGCAGTTCGCCGGGACAGGCGTATGAAAAACTGTTTTTT.